These 29 T cell receptor beta chains originate from one sample sequenced in a study of Tregs in tolerant kidney transplant recipients. Here immunoSEQ multiplex PCR was the method, and the copy in TCRdb shows in-frame clones only, minus some. The repertoire holds about 240,000 clones, with approximately 84% as singletons. Sequencing used CD4+ T cells from blood. Source of these receptors: a human donor in good health.

This clone has just one count. This sequence joins TRBV18 and TRBJ1-1; D is ambiguous. This CDR3 is 16 amino acids long. CDR1 is KGHSH, CDR2 LQKENI, per germline. The V end was cut by 2 bases, the J end by 1 base, with 14 bases between. CDR3 DNA sequence: TGTGCCAGCTCACCAGATCCCTGGAAAGGGAACACTGAAGCTTTCTTT. Encoded protein: CASSPDPWKGNTEAFF.

The J gene is TRBJ1-3, the V gene TRBV19; D is unclear. The CDR3 extends over 16 amino acids. Per the germline V gene, CDR1 is LNHDA and CDR2 is SQIVND (reference sequence). The germline V and J ends were trimmed by 7 bases and 0 bases, with 16 bases remaining between them. CDR3 residues: CASTAQNRYSGNTIYF. For the CDR3, the DNA is TGTGCCAGTACCGCCCAGAACCGGTACTCTGGAAACACCATATATTTT.

V usage is TRBV5-1 and J usage is TRBJ1-2; D is undetermined. Trimming stripped 0 bases from V and 1 base from J, with 4 bases between. This CDR3 spans 13 amino acids. Germline-derived CDR1 and CDR2 are SGHRS and YFSETQ. The DNA for the CDR3 is TGCGCCAGCAGCTTGGACATTAACTATGGCTACACCTTC. Its translation is CASSLDINYGYTF.

The CDR3 protein is CASSATGTYTDTQYF. Written as DNA, the CDR3 is TGTGCCAGCAGTGCGACAGGAACCTACACAGATACGCAGTATTTT. V gene TRBV6-4 combines with J gene TRBJ2-3, with D tentatively TRBD1 (6 bases). V lost 4 bases and J 2 bases, leaving 13 bases between the germline ends. The CDR3 is 15 residues long. The germline V gene encodes CDR1 MRHNA and CDR2 SNTAGT.

The V call is TRBV11-2, the J call TRBJ1-1; possibly TRBD1 for D (5 bases). Germline V CDR1 and CDR2: SGHAT, FQNNGV. The CDR3 loop spans 13 amino acids. Trimming stripped 6 bases from V and 2 bases from J, with 10 bases between. The CDR3: CASRSDSNTEAFF. The CDR3 DNA is TGTGCCAGCAGATCAGACAGCAACACTGAAGCTTTCTTT.

The rearrangement joins TRBV7-6 to TRBJ2-5; 12 nucleotides agree with TRBD1. This CDR3 has 14 residues. V lost 5 bases to trimming and J lost 6 bases; unmatched junction nucleotides: 4. CDR1 SGHVS and CDR2 FNYEAQ come from the germline V gene. CDR3 nucleotide sequence: TGTGCCAGCAGCACGGGACAGGGGGCAAAGACCCAGTACTTC. Translation gives CASSTGQGAKTQYF.

The CDR3 DNA sequence: TGCAGTGCTACGTTTAATGAAAAACTGTTTTTT. Translated, it gives CSATFNEKLFF. The chain couples TRBV20-1 to TRBJ1-4; D call uncertain. The V end was cut by 4 bases, the J end by 4 bases, with 4 bases between. The CDR3 extends over 11 amino acids. Germline-derived CDR1 and CDR2 are DFQATT and SNEGSKA (reference sequence).

For this clone: Mismatch with germline at one junction end may stem from a read error. The chain recombines TRBV2 with TRBJ2-7; TRBD1 might be the D (6 bases). The germline V gene has CDR1 SNHLY and CDR2 FYNNEI. The CDR3 runs to 11 residues. The CDR3 DNA sequence: TGTGCCAGCAGTGCTCGGACAGAGCAAAACTTC. Protein product: CASSARTEQNF.

This chain uses TRBV25-1 with TRBJ2-3, with 7 positions matching TRBD2. V shed 5 bases, J shed 2 bases, and the junction held 7 bases outside the gene matches. CDR3 length equals 15 residues. In germline, CDR1 is MGHDK, CDR2 SYGVNS. The CDR3 loop is CASSTWGGNTDTQYF. The CDR3 nucleotides are TGTGCCAGCAGTACCTGGGGGGGTAACACAGATACGCAGTATTTT.

This chain connects TRBV15 to TRBJ1-2, with 11 bases that match TRBD1. J was trimmed by 4 bases and V by 5 bases; bases with no gene match: 12. The CDR3 runs to 17 residues. Germline lookup yields CDR1 LNHNV and CDR2 YYDKDF (reference sequence). CDR3 DNA: TGTGCCACCAGCGCCTCCGGGACAGGGGGATTAGGCTATGGCTACACCTTC. Translated: CATSASGTGGLGYGYTF.

The table lists this clone with a count of one. The chain has TRBV7-2 and TRBJ2-1; TRBD2 might be the D (6 bases). From germline, CDR1 is SGHTA and CDR2 FQGNSA. Trimming cost V 6 bases and J 6 bases, with 9 bases left between them. This CDR3 is 12 amino acids long. The CDR3 sequence is CASRLGGNEQFF. CDR3 DNA sequence: TGTGCCAGCAGGCTCGGGGGCAATGAGCAGTTCTTC.

The chain carries TRBV27 and TRBJ2-7, with D uncertain. The V gene's germline CDR1 is MNHEY and CDR2 SMNVEV (reference sequence). The CDR3 extends over 13 amino acids. Trimming took 6 bases from V and 0 from J, leaving 9 bases between them. CDR3 bases: TGTGCCAGCAGGGAACTAAACTCCTACGAGCAGTACTTC. Translation: CASRELNSYEQYF.

The gene calls are TRBV7-6 and TRBJ2-2; D is possibly TRBD1 (5 bases). Germline CDR1 reads SGHVS; CDR2 reads FNYEAQ. CDR3 length: 15 residues. V lost 1 base, J lost 1 base, and 7 bases lay in between. CDR3 bases: TGTGCCAGCAGCTTAGGGACATTGAACACCGGGGAGCTGTTTTTT. Translated: CASSLGTLNTGELFF.

The V gene is TRBV5-6, the J gene TRBJ2-3; 10 bases are shared with TRBD1. V shed 4 bases, J shed 2 bases, and the junction held 10 bases outside the gene matches. Germline CDR1 reads SGHDT; CDR2 reads YYEEEE. The CDR3 has 17 residues. CDR3 in DNA: TGTGCCAGCAGCCCCGCCCTGGACAGGGGGATCACAGATACGCAGTATTTT. Its protein is CASSPALDRGITDTQYF. The variable domain in full, with the rest retrieved from reference TRBV5-6 and TRBJ2-3, is DAGVTQSPTHLIKTRGQQVTLRCSPKSGHDTVSWYQQALGQGPQFIFQYYEEEERQRGNFPDRFSGHQFPNYSSELNVNALLLGDSALYLCASSPALDRGITDTQYFGPGTRLTVL.

The chain is built from TRBV6-5 and TRBJ2-3, with 8 bases aligning to TRBD2. Germline V gene sequence: CDR1 MNHEY, CDR2 SVGAGI. V lost 1 base, J lost 3 bases, and 6 bases stayed unmatched. The length of the CDR3 is 16 residues. The CDR3 coding sequence is TGTGCCAGCAGTTACTTGCCGACTAGCGCGACAGATACGCAGTATTTT. It encodes CASSYLPTSATDTQYF.

Of note for this clone: One junction end disagrees with the germline gene, perhaps due to a read error. The V call is TRBV7-7, the J call TRBJ2-3; possibly TRBD2 for D (5 bases). Germline loops: CDR1 SSHAT, CDR2 FNYEAQ (reference sequence). The CDR3 is made up of 15 amino acids. Here the CDR3 DNA reads TGTGCTAGCAGCTTAGCGTTTGGCATGGCAGATACGCAGTATTTT. Protein sequence: CASSLAFGMADTQYF. Together with reference TRBV7-7 and TRBJ2-3, the CDR3 gives the full variable domain: GAGVSQSPRYKVTKRGQDVTLRCDPISSHATLYWYQQALGQGPEFLTYFNYEAQPDKSGLPSDRFSAERPEGSISTLTIQRTEQRDSAMYRCASSLAFGMADTQYFGPGTRLTVL.

This chain uses TRBV7-8 with TRBJ1-3; 7 bases align to TRBD1. Germline V gives CDR1 SGHVS, CDR2 FQNEAQ. CDR3 size: 15 residues. J lost 3 bases, V lost 2 bases, and 4 bases had no gene match. CDR3 bases: TGTGCCAGCAGCTTATTCCAGGGGGGTGGAAACACCATATATTTT. Protein: CASSLFQGGGNTIYF.

The chain is built from TRBV5-1 and TRBJ1-1; 8 bases align to TRBD1. This CDR3 contains 14 residues. CDR1 is SGHRS, CDR2 YFSETQ, per germline. V gave up 4 bases and J gave up 1 base; unmatched junction bases: 3. In nucleotides, the CDR3 is TGCGCCAGCAGCCCTGACAGGGGGAACACTGAAGCTTTCTTT. Amino acid sequence: CASSPDRGNTEAFF.

This clone was picked up a small number of times. The chain links TRBV27 to TRBJ2-7, with 10 bases aligning to TRBD2. The CDR3 is 15 amino acids. The V gene end was trimmed by 2 bases and the J gene end by 8 bases; junction bases not matched to a gene: 9. CDR1 is MNHEY and CDR2 is SMNVEV in the germline V gene (reference sequence). CDR3 in amino acids: CASSLKGTSARQQYF. The CDR3 DNA sequence: TGTGCCAGCAGTTTAAAAGGGACTAGCGCCCGTCAGCAGTACTTC.

The CDR3 DNA follows: TGTGCCAGCACTCCTAGGGGGGGGACCCCCTCTCAGCAGTTCTTC. This codes for CASTPRGGTPSQQFF. The V call is TRBV7-6, the J call TRBJ2-1; D is perhaps TRBD2 (7 bases). V was cut by 7 bases and J by 11 bases, with 24 bases left in between. Germline V CDR1 and CDR2: SGHVS, FNYEAQ. CDR3 length: 15 amino acids.

The chain recombines TRBV19 with TRBJ1-5, with TRBD1 identical over 9 bases. V shed 6 bases, J shed 2 bases, and the junction held 14 bases outside the gene matches. CDR1 and CDR2 from the germline V gene are LNHDA and SQIVND (reference sequence). The CDR3 covers 18 residues. The chain's CDR3 is CASSQTHQTGGGNQPQHF. CDR3 coding DNA: TGTGCCAGTAGCCAGACTCATCAGACAGGGGGGGGCAATCAGCCCCAGCATTTT.

This clone was observed a single time. The chain is built from TRBV2 and TRBJ2-5, with D unclear. In germline, CDR1 is SNHLY, CDR2 FYNNEI. Trimming took off 6 bases at V and 7 bases at J, with 15 bases between the two ends. CDR3 length equals 13 residues. The CDR3 coding sequence is TGTGCCAGCAGGGTCACCCCGAGTGGGACCCAGTACTTC. It codes for CASRVTPSGTQYF.

The chain uses TRBV9 and TRBJ2-7, with 11 positions matching TRBD2. Germline values: CDR1 SGDLS, CDR2 YYNGEE. This CDR3 contains 16 residues. V trimming: 1 base; J trimming: 4 bases; junction bases outside the gene matches: 7. This CDR3 reads CASSVTGTSGVYEQYF. Written as DNA, the CDR3 is TGTGCCAGCAGCGTAACCGGGACTAGCGGAGTATACGAGCAGTACTTC.

J is TRBJ2-2 and V is TRBV9; 14 positions match TRBD2. Germline CDR1 SGDLS, CDR2 YYNGEE. The CDR3 consists of 16 residues. Unmatched junction bases numbered 8, after V lost 4 bases and J lost 9 bases. CDR3: CASSQTSGGAYRELFF. The CDR3 nucleotides are TGTGCCAGCAGCCAGACTAGCGGGGGGGCCTACCGGGAGCTGTTTTTT.

The chain carries TRBV7-6 and TRBJ2-6; D not resolved. Germline CDR1 SGHVS, CDR2 FNYEAQ. The CDR3 sequence is 16 residues long. Between the trimmed V and J ends, which lost 9 bases and 0 bases, there was a span of 15 bases. CDR3 DNA sequence: TGTGCCAGTGGTCCCCTAGGAGTCTCTGGGGCCAACGTCCTGACTTTC. As protein: CASGPLGVSGANVLTF.

This chain links TRBV6-5 with TRBJ2-5; unclear D gene. The length of the CDR3 is 8 residues. Looked up from germline, CDR1 is MNHEY and CDR2 is SVGAGI. V gave up 7 bases and J gave up 13 bases, with 7 bases separating them. CDR3 bases: TGTGCCAGCACATTAACGTACTTC. Amino acids: CASTLTYF.

The gene calls are TRBV30 and TRBJ1-5; maybe TRBD1 (6 bases). Trimming shortened V by 0 bases and J by 4 bases, and 19 bases separated the two germline ends. CDR3 length: 17 amino acids. The germline V gene has CDR1 GTSNPN and CDR2 SVGIG (reference sequence). CDR3 nucleotides: TGTGCCTGGAGTGTTTCCGGGGGCTCTTCCCCTAATCAGCCCCAGCATTTT. It specifies CAWSVSGGSSPNQPQHF. Filled out from reference TRBV30 and TRBJ1-5, the complete variable domain reads SQTIHQWPATLVQPVGSPLSLECTVEGTSNPNLYWYRQAAGRGLQLLFYSVGIGQISSEVPQNLSASRPQDRQFILSSKKLLLSDSGFYLCAWSVSGGSSPNQPQHFGDGTRLSIL.

A few counts support this clone. This chain links TRBV2 with TRBJ2-6; D is ambiguous. The CDR3 runs 15 residues. Germline-derived CDR1 and CDR2 are SNHLY and FYNNEI. The germline V and J ends were trimmed by 3 bases and 2 bases, with 8 bases remaining between them. The CDR3, as DNA: TGTGCCAGCAGTGATCAAAGAGCTGGGGCCAACGTCCTGACTTTC. Translation: CASSDQRAGANVLTF.

CDR3 DNA sequence: TGTGCCAGCTCACCACAGGGTCCTCAGGGGTACCAGCCCCAGCATTTT. Translation: CASSPQGPQGYQPQHF. The chain couples TRBV18 to TRBJ1-5; perhaps TRBD1 as D (6 bases). With 1 base removed from V and 7 bases from J, the gap between germline ends came to 17 bases. CDR1 is KGHSH and CDR2 is LQKENI in the germline V gene. The CDR3 runs 16 residues.